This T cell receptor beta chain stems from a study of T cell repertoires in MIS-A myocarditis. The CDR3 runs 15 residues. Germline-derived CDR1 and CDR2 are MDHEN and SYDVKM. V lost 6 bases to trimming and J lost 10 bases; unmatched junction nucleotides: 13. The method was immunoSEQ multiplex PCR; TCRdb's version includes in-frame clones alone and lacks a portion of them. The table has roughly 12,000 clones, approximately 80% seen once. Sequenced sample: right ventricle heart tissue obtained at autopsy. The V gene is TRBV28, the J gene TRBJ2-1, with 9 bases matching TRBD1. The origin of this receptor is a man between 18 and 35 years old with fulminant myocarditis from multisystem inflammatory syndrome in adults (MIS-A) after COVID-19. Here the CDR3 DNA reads TGTGCCAGCAGCCCCCCTTTCTGGGACAGGGTCGAGCAGTTCTTC. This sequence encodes CASSPPFWDRVEQFF.